The next 11 T cell receptor beta chains were all read from a single sample in a study of cytomegalovirus exposure and HLA in healthy donors. The PCR had 60 Vbeta and 13 Jbeta primers. Generated by immunoSEQ multiplex PCR, the TCRdb table keeps only in-frame clones and is missing some. This table holds about 160,000 clones, over 70% found once. Sequenced: PBMCs. The receptors come from a man aged 25-40 years in good health and CMV-seronegative.

The chain links TRBV4-3 to TRBJ2-3; TRBD1 matches 8 bases. Germline CDR1 LGHNA, CDR2 YSLEER. V gave up 0 bases and J gave up 4 bases; unmatched junction bases: 12. This CDR3 has 18 residues. The chain's CDR3 is CASSQEPAGGDFADTQYF. CDR3 nucleotide sequence: TGCGCCAGCAGCCAAGAGCCCGCAGGGGGCGATTTTGCAGATACGCAGTATTTT.

The chain combines TRBV13 with TRBJ1-3; D perhaps matches TRBD1 (6 bases). The CDR3 covers 18 residues. Trimming took off 5 bases at V and 0 bases at J, with 20 bases between the two ends. Germline V CDR1 and CDR2: PRHDT, FYEKMQ (reference sequence). CDR3 bases: TGTGCCAGCAGCGCCCTAAAAACCGGACAGTCCTCTGGAAACACCATATATTTT. This gives the protein CASSALKTGQSSGNTIYF.

This chain links TRBV7-2 with TRBJ1-3; D remains ambiguous. This CDR3 contains 14 residues. Trimming removed 4 bases at V and 0 bases at J, with 7 bases between. In germline, CDR1 is SGHTA, CDR2 FQGNSA. The CDR3 sequence: CASSWRSSGNTIYF. CDR3 DNA: TGTGCCAGCAGCTGGCGGAGCTCTGGAAACACCATATATTTT.

The rearrangement links TRBV27 to TRBJ2-2, with 7 bases matching TRBD1. Trimming took 3 bases from V and 3 from J; bases not matched to a gene: 4. Looked up from germline, CDR1 is MNHEY and CDR2 is SMNVEV (reference sequence). This CDR3 region has 15 residues. This chain's CDR3 is CASSLYRGDTGELFF. The CDR3 DNA reads TGTGCCAGCAGTTTGTACAGGGGCGACACCGGGGAGCTGTTTTTT.

The rearrangement joins TRBV15 to TRBJ2-7, with D uncertain. CDR3 length: 13 residues. V dropped 0 bases and J dropped 8 bases, with 11 bases sitting between them. Germline values: CDR1 LNHNV, CDR2 YYDKDF (reference sequence). The CDR3 nucleotides read TGTGCCACCAGCAGAGATCGTGGAGTACAGCAGTACTTC. Translating gives CATSRDRGVQQYF.

The gene calls are TRBV28 and TRBJ2-2; D is uncertain. Trimming left V 11 bases short and J 9 bases short, with 10 bases between. The germline CDR1 and CDR2 sequences are MDHEN and SYDVKM. The CDR3 spans 10 residues. The CDR3 is CASGVRELFF. The CDR3 region has the DNA TGTGCCTCAGGCGTTCGGGAGCTGTTTTTT. The entire variable domain, with the rest obtained from reference TRBV28 and TRBJ2-2, is as follows: DVKVTQSSRYLVKRTGEKVFLECVQDMDHENMFWYRQDPGLGLRLIYFSYDVKMKEKGDIPEGYSVSREKKERFSLILESASTNQTSMYLCASGVRELFFGEGSRLTVL.

V usage is TRBV27 and J usage is TRBJ2-1; 9 bases line up with TRBD2. CDR1 and CDR2 from the germline V gene are MNHEY and SMNVEV (reference sequence). The V segment lost 2 bases and the J segment 6 bases; nucleotides outside the gene matches: 2. There are 14 residues in the CDR3. The CDR3 sequence is CASSLLLAGNEQFF. CDR3 sequence (DNA): TGTGCCAGCAGTTTACTACTAGCGGGCAATGAGCAGTTCTTC.

The V call is TRBV7-8, the J call TRBJ2-1; 11 bases are shared with TRBD2. Germline CDR1 is SGHVS and CDR2 is FQNEAQ. J was trimmed by 9 bases and V by 4 bases; bases with no gene match: 8. The CDR3 is made up of 15 amino acids. CDR3 DNA: TGTGCCAGCAGCTCCCAGACTAGCGGGGCGGCTGAGCAGTTCTTC. It translates to CASSSQTSGAAEQFF.

The V and J genes are TRBV28 and TRBJ1-2, with TRBD1 identical over 9 bases. Trimming cost V 5 bases and J 0 bases; bases outside gene matches: 7. This CDR3 is 16 amino acids long. Germline loops: CDR1 MDHEN, CDR2 SYDVKM. The CDR3 loop reads CASSLQWTGANYGYTF. CDR3 DNA sequence: TGTGCCAGCAGTCTTCAGTGGACAGGGGCTAACTATGGCTACACCTTC.

V is TRBV7-3 and J is TRBJ2-1; 9 nucleotides align to TRBD1. Germline V gene data show CDR1 as SGHTA and CDR2 as FQGTGA. There are 16 residues in the CDR3. V lost 5 bases to trimming and J lost 7 bases; unmatched junction nucleotides: 12. The CDR3 DNA is TGTGCCAGCAGCCCGTCGCCGGGACAGGGACGGAATGAGCAGTTCTTC. Protein: CASSPSPGQGRNEQFF.

This clone was seen a handful of times. CDR3 region: CAISGTVLSYNEQFF. CDR3 in DNA: TGTGCCATCAGCGGGACTGTTCTTTCCTACAATGAGCAGTTCTTC. The chain couples TRBV10-3 to TRBJ2-1, with D possibly being TRBD2 (6 bases). The CDR3 has 15 amino acids. Trimming shortened V by 6 bases and J by 1 base, and 13 bases separated the two germline ends. Germline V gives CDR1 ENHRY, CDR2 SYGVKD.